The 4 T cell receptor beta chains listed next were all sequenced from one sample in a study of T cell responses to AZD1222 COVID-19 vaccine (TCRdb year 2021). Libraries were built with the immunoSEQ multiplex PCR assay. TCRdb re-hosts the immuneACCESS table, in-frame sequences only. Its copies lack some clones; in the studies checked, an unresolved V gene accounts for under half of them, and the cause for the rest is not known. Recorded for this sample are about 150,000 clones; 90% of them occurred a single time. The ten most abundant clones make up about 1.7% of the sample. This sample's time point label indicates: baseline before first vaccination. Source: peripheral blood, taken on day 0 of AZD1222 vaccination. The source of these receptors is an adult in good health.

The V and J genes are TRBV28 and TRBJ1-2; D remains ambiguous. The CDR3 is 13 amino acids. Trimming pared 6 bases from V and 0 bases from J, leaving 8 bases between. Germline loops: CDR1 MDHEN, CDR2 SYDVKM. This CDR3 reads CASRRPTNYGYTF. The DNA of the CDR3 is TGTGCCAGCAGGCGCCCGACTAACTATGGCTACACCTTC.

The chain recombines TRBV30 with TRBJ1-1, with D perhaps TRBD1 (5 bases). The CDR3 totals 12 residues. V was clipped by 2 bases and J by 3 bases, with 7 bases between them. Germline loops: CDR1 GTSNPN, CDR2 SVGIG (reference sequence). In nucleotides, the CDR3 is TGTGCCTGGAGTCTGGGGGACACTGAAGCTTTCTTT. Amino acids: CAWSLGDTEAFF.

The chain carries TRBV25-1 and TRBJ1-1; the D gene is possibly TRBD1 (5 bases). The germline CDR1 and CDR2 sequences are MGHDK and SYGVNS. Trimming pared 5 bases from V and 4 bases from J, leaving 20 bases between. CDR3 length equals 16 residues. The CDR3 loop reads CASSIPCQGRATEAFF. The CDR3 DNA follows: TGTGCCAGCAGTATTCCCTGCCAGGGTAGGGCCACTGAAGCTTTCTTT.

The chain uses TRBV6-4 and TRBJ1-2; TRBD1 matches at 8 bases. Germline trimming cut 1 base from V and 7 bases from J; bases unmatched to any gene: 2. This CDR3 is 13 amino acids long. Germline CDR1 MRHNA, CDR2 SNTAGT. The CDR3 DNA is TGTGCCAGCAGTGACTTAGACAGGGGTGGCTACACCTTC. It yields the protein CASSDLDRGGYTF.